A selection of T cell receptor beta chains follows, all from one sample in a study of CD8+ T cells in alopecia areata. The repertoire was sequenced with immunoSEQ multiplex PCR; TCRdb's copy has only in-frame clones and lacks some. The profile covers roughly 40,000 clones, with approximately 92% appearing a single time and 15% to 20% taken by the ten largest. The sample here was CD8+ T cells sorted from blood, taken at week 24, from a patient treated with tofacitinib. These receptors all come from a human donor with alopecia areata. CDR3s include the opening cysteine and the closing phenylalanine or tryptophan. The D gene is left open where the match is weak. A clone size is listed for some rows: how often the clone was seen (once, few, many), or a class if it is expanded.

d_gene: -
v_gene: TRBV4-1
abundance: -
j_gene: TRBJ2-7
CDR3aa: CASSPRDFYEQYF
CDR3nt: TGCGCCAGCAGCCCCCGGGACTTCTACGAGCAGTACTTC

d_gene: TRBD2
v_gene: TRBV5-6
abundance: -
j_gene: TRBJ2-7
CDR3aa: CASSLGGSGGSYEQYF
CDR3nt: TGTGCCAGCAGCTTGGGTGGGAGCGGGGGCTCCTACGAGCAGTACTTC

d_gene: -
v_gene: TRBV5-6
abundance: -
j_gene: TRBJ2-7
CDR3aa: CASSLVPGDHEQYF
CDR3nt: TGTGCCAGCAGCTTGGTCCCAGGGGACCACGAGCAGTACTTC

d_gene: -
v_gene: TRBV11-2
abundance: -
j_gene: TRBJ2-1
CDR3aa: CASSLWVQDLSYNEQFF
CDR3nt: TGTGCCAGCAGCTTATGGGTTCAGGACTTGTCCTACAATGAGCAGTTCTTC

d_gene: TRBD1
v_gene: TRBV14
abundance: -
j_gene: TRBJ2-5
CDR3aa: CASSQPWTGKETQYF
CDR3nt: TGTGCCAGCAGCCAACCATGGACAGGGAAAGAGACCCAGTACTTC

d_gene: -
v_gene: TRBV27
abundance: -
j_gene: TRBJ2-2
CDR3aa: CASHNGASGELFF
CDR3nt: TGTGCCAGCCATAATGGGGCAAGCGGGGAGCTGTTTTTT

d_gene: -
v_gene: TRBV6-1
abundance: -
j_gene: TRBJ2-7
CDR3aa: CASSEGQSSYEQYF
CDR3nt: TGTGCCAGCAGTGAGGGTCAGAGCTCCTACGAGCAGTACTTC

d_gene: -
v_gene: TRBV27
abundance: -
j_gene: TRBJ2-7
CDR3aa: CASSLSRGNEQYF
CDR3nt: TGTGCCAGCAGTTTATCGCGAGGGAACGAGCAGTACTTC

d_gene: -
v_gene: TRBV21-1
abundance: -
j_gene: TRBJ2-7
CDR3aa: CASPGSIYEQYF
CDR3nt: TGTGCCAGCCCAGGTTCTATCTACGAGCAGTACTTC

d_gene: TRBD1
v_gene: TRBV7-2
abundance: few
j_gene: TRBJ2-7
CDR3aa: CASSLGTGGPYEQYF
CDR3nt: TGTGCCAGCAGCTTAGGGACAGGGGGACCCTACGAGCAGTACTTC

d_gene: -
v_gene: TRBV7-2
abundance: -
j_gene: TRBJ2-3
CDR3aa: CASSLAGSEDTQYF
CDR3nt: TGTGCCAGCAGCTTAGCGGGTAGCGAAGATACGCAGTATTTT

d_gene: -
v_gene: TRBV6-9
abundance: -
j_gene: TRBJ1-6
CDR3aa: CASSWGFRGAGSPLHF
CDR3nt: TGTGCCAGCAGTTGGGGGTTTAGGGGCGCGGGTTCACCCCTCCACTTT

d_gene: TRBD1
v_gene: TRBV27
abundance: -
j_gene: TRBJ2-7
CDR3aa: CASSLVGTGRTYEQYF
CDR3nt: TGTGCCAGCAGTTTGGTGGGGACAGGGAGAACCTACGAGCAGTACTTC

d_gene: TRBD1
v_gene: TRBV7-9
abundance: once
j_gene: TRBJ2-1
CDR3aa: CASSLPPGTGMDEQFF
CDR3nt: TGTGCCAGCAGCCTCCCCCCCGGGACAGGGATGGATGAGCAGTTCTTC

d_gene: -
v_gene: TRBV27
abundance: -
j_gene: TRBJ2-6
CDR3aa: CASSWPEPGPRSGANVLTF
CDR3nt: TGTGCCAGCAGTTGGCCTGAGCCGGGACCGCGCTCTGGGGCCAACGTCCTGACTTTC